Each of the 27 T cell receptor beta chains below was sequenced from the same sample in a study of cytomegalovirus exposure and HLA in healthy donors. Amplification used 60 Vbeta primers and 13 Jbeta primers. The repertoire was sequenced with immunoSEQ multiplex PCR; TCRdb's copy has only in-frame clones and lacks some. Among over 250,000 clones listed, 86% were seen once. The sequenced sample consisted of PBMCs. Receptors were obtained from a man aged 40-49 years in good health and CMV-seropositive.

J is TRBJ2-3 and V is TRBV30; D uncertain. The germline V gene encodes CDR1 GTSNPN and CDR2 SVGIG (reference sequence). Trimming removed 2 bases from V and 0 bases from J, with 12 bases in between. The CDR3 loop spans 15 amino acids. The CDR3 is CAWSLAVKSTDTQYF. The CDR3 nucleotides read TGTGCCTGGAGTTTGGCCGTAAAGAGCACAGATACGCAGTATTTT.

This clone has only one observation. The V call is TRBV9, the J call TRBJ2-5; 8 bases agree with TRBD2. The J call may be wrong; the DNA end is better matched by TRBJ2-7. Germline CDR1 SGDLS, CDR2 YYNGEE. CDR3 size: 16 residues. The CDR3 DNA sequence: TGTGCCAGCAGCGCGGGGGTGACTAGCGATACCTACGAGCAGTACTTC. As protein: CASSAGVTSDTYEQYF.

The chain carries TRBV2 and TRBJ2-1, with D perhaps TRBD2 (5 bases). This CDR3 is built from 17 residues. Germline assignment: CDR1 SNHLY and CDR2 FYNNEI. V lost 7 bases and J lost 9, with 28 bases in between. The CDR3 sequence is CASTPLVLGKKEGEQFF. The CDR3 DNA reads as TGTGCCAGCACCCCCCTGGTACTAGGAAAGAAAGAGGGTGAGCAGTTCTTC.

The V and J genes are TRBV5-6 and TRBJ1-4; possibly TRBD1 for D (6 bases). This CDR3 contains 15 residues. Germline lookup yields CDR1 SGHDT and CDR2 YYEEEE. Trimming took off 3 bases at V and 8 bases at J, with 17 bases between the two ends. CDR3 nucleotides: TGTGCCAGCAGCTCATACAGGGAGAGGAGCGAAAAACTGTTTTTT. Its protein product is CASSSYRERSEKLFF. The full variable domain, rest sourced from reference TRBV5-6 and TRBJ1-4, is DAGVTQSPTHLIKTRGQQVTLRCSPKSGHDTVSWYQQALGQGPQFIFQYYEEEERQRGNFPDRFSGHQFPNYSSELNVNALLLGDSALYLCASSSYRERSEKLFFGSGTQLSVL.

The chain combines TRBV5-1 with TRBJ2-3; 10 positions match TRBD2. CDR3 length equals 19 residues. Trimming cost V 0 bases and J 0 bases; bases outside gene matches: 10. Germline values: CDR1 SGHRS, CDR2 YFSETQ. CDR3 amino acids: CASSLARASGRGSTDTQYF. In DNA, the CDR3 is TGCGCCAGCAGCTTGGCCAGGGCTAGCGGGAGAGGGAGCACAGATACGCAGTATTTT.

V and J are TRBV19 and TRBJ1-3; D not resolved. Trimming took off 3 bases at V and 4 bases at J, with 7 bases between the two ends. Germline-derived CDR1 and CDR2 are LNHDA and SQIVND (reference sequence). This CDR3 has 13 residues. CDR3 in DNA: TGTGCCAGTAGTATTTTTATCGGAAACACCATATATTTT. Protein sequence: CASSIFIGNTIYF.

The V and J genes are TRBV19 and TRBJ2-1, with 8 positions matching TRBD1. This CDR3 region has 13 residues. CDR1 LNHDA and CDR2 SQIVND come from the germline V gene (reference sequence). After removal of 8 bases from V and 7 bases from J, the junction contained 7 bases not matched to a gene. CDR3 bases: TGTGCCAGTTTTGACAGGGGTTGGAATGAGCAGTTCTTC. It specifies CASFDRGWNEQFF.

J is TRBJ2-5 and V is TRBV7-2; no firm D call. The length of the CDR3 is 14 residues. The V end was cut by 5 bases, the J end by 5 bases, with 15 bases between. The germline V gene encodes CDR1 SGHTA and CDR2 FQGNSA. The CDR3 region is CASSPWVGEETQYF. The CDR3 region has the DNA TGTGCCAGCAGCCCTTGGGTGGGCGAGGAGACCCAGTACTTC.

This clone occurred a few times. The rearrangement uses TRBV2 and TRBJ2-3; D is possibly TRBD2 (6 bases). V lost 2 bases to trimming and J lost 5 bases, with 11 bases between them. This CDR3 comprises 14 residues. Germline V gives CDR1 SNHLY, CDR2 FYNNEI. CDR3 sequence: CASSEQRRGDTQYF. The DNA of the CDR3 is TGTGCCAGCAGTGAACAGCGGAGGGGAGATACGCAGTATTTT. Using reference TRBV2 and TRBJ2-3 for the parts outside the CDR3, the full variable domain is EPEVTQTPSHQVTQMGQEVILRCVPISNHLYFYWYRQILGQKVEFLVSFYNNEISEKSEIFDDQFSVERPDGSNFTLKIRSTKLEDSAMYFCASSEQRRGDTQYFGPGTRLTVL.

This chain connects TRBV27 to TRBJ1-2; 7 bases line up with TRBD1. Germline CDR1 reads MNHEY; CDR2 reads SMNVEV (reference sequence). The CDR3 has 16 amino acids. Trimming took 2 bases from V and 3 from J; bases not matched to a gene: 9. The CDR3 nucleotides read TGTGCCAGCAGTTTAACCGGTAGGGGGCTCGACTATGGCTACACCTTC. This gives the protein CASSLTGRGLDYGYTF.

This clone was recorded once. The V call is TRBV6-1, the J call TRBJ2-7, with 8 bases aligning to TRBD1. Germline CDR1 reads MNHNS; CDR2 reads SASEGT. The CDR3 loop spans 14 amino acids. V gave up 6 bases and J gave up 2 bases; unmatched junction bases: 6. The DNA of the CDR3 is TGTGCCAGCAGGACCGGGACAGGAGCCTACGAGCAGTACTTC. Protein product: CASRTGTGAYEQYF.

This chain joins TRBV10-3 and TRBJ1-1; 9 bases fit TRBD1. Germline lookup yields CDR1 ENHRY and CDR2 SYGVKD. Trimming took 3 bases from V and 4 from J; bases not matched to a gene: 6. The CDR3 sequence is 15 residues long. The CDR3 DNA reads TGTGCCATCAGTGAATTGGGACAGGGCCGCACTGAAGCTTTCTTT. Translating it yields CAISELGQGRTEAFF.

The chain combines TRBV6-5 with TRBJ2-5; 8 nucleotides line up with TRBD2. This CDR3 comprises 13 residues. Per germline, CDR1 MNHEY and CDR2 SVGAGI. The trim removed 8 bases at V and 6 bases at J, leaving 8 bases unmatched. CDR3 DNA: TGTGCCAGCGGAGAAGCGGGAGAGCAGACCCAGTACTTC. Protein product: CASGEAGEQTQYF.

V is TRBV2 and J is TRBJ2-7; TRBD2 aligns across 12 bases. Trimming cost V 6 bases and J 2 bases; bases outside gene matches: 5. This CDR3 contains 15 residues. The germline CDR1 and CDR2 sequences are SNHLY and FYNNEI. The CDR3 DNA sequence: TGTGCCAGCAGGGCTAGCGGGGGGGGGCCCTACGAGCAGTACTTC. Protein: CASRASGGGPYEQYF.

This clone was seen once. V is TRBV29-1 and J is TRBJ2-5; D gene unclear. Germline V gene data show CDR1 as SQVTM and CDR2 as ANQGSEA. CDR3 length: 13 residues. Trimming stripped 4 bases from V and 1 base from J, with 10 bases between. CDR3 DNA sequence: TGCAGCGTTGTTACGTGGGCCCAAGAGACCCAGTACTTC. Translated, it gives CSVVTWAQETQYF.

The V and J genes are TRBV2 and TRBJ2-7; D possibly corresponds to TRBD1 (5 bases). CDR1 is SNHLY and CDR2 is FYNNEI in the germline V gene. This CDR3 spans 13 amino acids. The V end lost 6 bases, the J end lost 1 base, and 10 bases lay between the germline ends. The CDR3: CASRLGASYEQYF. CDR3 coding DNA: TGTGCCAGCAGATTAGGGGCATCCTACGAGCAGTACTTC.

The rearrangement uses TRBV7-2 and TRBJ2-3; D unresolved. The CDR3 is 14 residues long. Trimming took 2 bases from V and 2 from J, leaving 8 bases between them. The germline V gene has CDR1 SGHTA and CDR2 FQGNSA. The CDR3 protein is CASSLSQDTDTQYF. CDR3 DNA sequence: TGTGCCAGCAGCTTATCCCAGGACACAGATACGCAGTATTTT.

This chain links TRBV18 with TRBJ1-2; TRBD1 aligns across 7 bases. The CDR3 length is 14 residues. CDR1 is KGHSH, CDR2 LQKENI, per germline. After removal of 3 bases from V and 4 bases from J, the junction contained 5 bases not matched to a gene. CDR3 amino acids: CASSPSTGSYGYTF. The CDR3 DNA is TGTGCCAGCTCACCGTCGACAGGGAGCTATGGCTACACCTTC.

This chain uses TRBV28 with TRBJ1-1; 9 nucleotides line up with TRBD1. The CDR3 contains 13 residues. Germline values: CDR1 MDHEN, CDR2 SYDVKM. The V gene end was trimmed by 11 bases and the J gene end by 2 bases; junction bases not matched to a gene: 6. The CDR3, as DNA: TGTGCCTCGTGGGACAGGGTTAACACTGAAGCTTTCTTT. Its translation is CASWDRVNTEAFF.

This chain links TRBV9 with TRBJ1-1; unclear D gene. CDR1 and CDR2 from the germline V gene are SGDLS and YYNGEE. The CDR3 loop spans 15 amino acids. V dropped 3 bases and J dropped 0 bases, with 12 bases sitting between them. CDR3 in DNA: TGTGCCAGCAGCGGTGTGGGCAGCATGAACACTGAAGCTTTCTTT. This sequence encodes CASSGVGSMNTEAFF.

The rearrangement uses TRBV19 and TRBJ2-1, with unresolved D. V dropped 1 base and J dropped 2 bases, with 9 bases sitting between them. The CDR3 runs to 15 residues. Germline V gives CDR1 LNHDA, CDR2 SQIVND (reference sequence). CDR3 DNA sequence: TGTGCCAGTAGTATAGTAGACTCGGCCTACAATGAGCAGTTCTTC. Translation gives CASSIVDSAYNEQFF.

The chain is built from TRBV4-3 and TRBJ2-1, with 11 bases identical to TRBD2. Germline CDR1 and CDR2: LGHNA and YSLEER. This CDR3 contains 15 residues. V was pared by 4 bases and J by 5 bases, with 4 bases of the junction left unmatched. The CDR3 DNA reads as TGCGCCAGCAGCCTGCGACTAGCGGGAAACAATGAGCAGTTCTTC. Its protein is CASSLRLAGNNEQFF.

This rearrangement joins TRBV19 to TRBJ2-1, with D possibly matching TRBD2 (5 bases). Deletions cut 3 bases from V and 10 bases from J, with 13 bases between. The CDR3 is 13 amino acids. Looked up from germline, CDR1 is LNHDA and CDR2 is SQIVND (reference sequence). In nucleotides, the CDR3 is TGTGCCAGTAGTATCGGGAAGCTAGGCGAGCAGTTCTTC. Its protein product is CASSIGKLGEQFF.

The chain combines TRBV19 with TRBJ2-2, with D perhaps TRBD1 (6 bases). With 5 bases removed from V and 9 bases from J, the gap between germline ends came to 25 bases. Per germline, CDR1 LNHDA and CDR2 SQIVND (reference sequence). CDR3 length: 17 residues. The CDR3 sequence is CASSLKGTGPLSRELFF. CDR3 coding DNA: TGTGCCAGTAGTCTTAAGGGTACAGGGCCCCTTTCCCGGGAGCTGTTTTTT.

The chain is built from TRBV5-1 and TRBJ2-7; perhaps TRBD1 as D (5 bases). Trimming took off 0 bases at V and 5 bases at J, with 12 bases between the two ends. The CDR3 has 14 residues. Germline assignment: CDR1 SGHRS and CDR2 YFSETQ. The CDR3 coding sequence is TGCGCCAGCAGCTTGGGGACATCGCCCAACGAGCAGTACTTC. The encoded protein is CASSLGTSPNEQYF. The whole variable domain, remainder taken from reference TRBV5-1 and TRBJ2-7, is KAGVTQTPRYLIKTRGQQVTLSCSPISGHRSVSWYQQTPGQGLQFLFEYFSETQRNKGNFPGRFSGRQFSNSRSEMNVSTLELGDSALYLCASSLGTSPNEQYFGPGTRLTVT.

V usage is TRBV6-5 and J usage is TRBJ2-7, with D possibly being TRBD2 (5 bases). The V and J ends lost 10 bases and 0 bases respectively, with 13 bases between them. The CDR3 has 13 amino acids. Germline V lookup: CDR1 MNHEY, CDR2 SVGAGI. CDR3 DNA sequence: TGTGCCATCACGGAGGAGGTCTCCTACGAGCAGTACTTC. This gives the protein CAITEEVSYEQYF.

The chain is built from TRBV5-1 and TRBJ2-3, with D uncertain. The V gene lost 4 bases and the J gene lost 2 bases, with 11 bases spanning the gap. Germline loops: CDR1 SGHRS, CDR2 YFSETQ. The CDR3 extends over 14 amino acids. The CDR3 loop is CASSQSSLTDTQYF. CDR3 bases: TGCGCCAGCAGCCAGTCTTCCCTCACAGATACGCAGTATTTT.